Sequencing of this T cell receptor (beta chain) was carried out in a study of shared clonotypes between healthy human individuals. Generated by immunoSEQ multiplex PCR, the TCRdb table keeps only in-frame clones and is missing some. Of over a million clones in the sample, 60% to 80% were seen once. The source of this sequence is a man younger than 30 in good health. Input material: memory CD4+ T cells sorted from blood. Subset meaning: CD45RA-negative fraction.

The CDR3 DNA sequence: TGTGCCAGCACCCGGGACGGCTTCGCCAATACGCAGTATTTT. It codes for CASTRDGFANTQYF. The chain recombines TRBV28 with TRBJ2-3; D may match TRBD1 or TRBD2 (5 bases each). The CDR3 covers 14 residues. Germline CDR1 and CDR2: MDHEN and SYDVKM. Between the trimmed V and J ends, which lost 7 bases and 7 bases, there was a span of 18 bases.